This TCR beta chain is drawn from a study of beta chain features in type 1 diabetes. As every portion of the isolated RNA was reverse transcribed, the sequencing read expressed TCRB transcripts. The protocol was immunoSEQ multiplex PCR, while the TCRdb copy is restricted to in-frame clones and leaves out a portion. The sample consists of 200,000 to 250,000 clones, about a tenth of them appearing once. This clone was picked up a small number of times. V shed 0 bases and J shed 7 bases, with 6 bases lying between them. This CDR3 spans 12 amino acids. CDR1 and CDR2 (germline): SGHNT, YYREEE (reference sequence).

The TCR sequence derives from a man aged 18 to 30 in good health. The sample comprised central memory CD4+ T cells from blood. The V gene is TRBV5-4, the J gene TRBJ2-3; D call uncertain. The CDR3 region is CASSLDSNTQYF. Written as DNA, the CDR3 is TGTGCCAGCAGCTTGGACAGCAATACGCAGTATTTT.